This T cell receptor beta chain was sequenced for a study of identical twins. A single record per CDR3 protein comes from TCRdb applying MiXCR to the 5' RACE reads. This table holds about 730,000 distinct CDR3 sequences, over 20% found once. Trimming took 1 base from V and 10 from J, leaving 13 bases between them. Per germline, CDR1 LGHNT and CDR2 FRNRAP. The CDR3 loop spans 13 amino acids. In its sample, this clonotype was seen a few times. Antigen: not known. Whole-study results and caveats: Zero-insertion analyses could be partly confounded by invariant MAIT and iNKT cells.

The same data also contributed to another study, on T cells expressing NK-cell markers. That source reports: Repertoire data for TCR beta were derived from sorted T cells (CD3+CD56+NKG2C+, CD3+CD56+NKG2C- and CD3+CD56-NKG2C+). Dominance of the CD3+CD56-NKG2C+ fraction by these clonotypes also held in several donors.

This rearrangement joins TRBV12-5 to TRBJ1-1; no definite D call. The clonotype comes from a woman aged 18-30 years in good health. The sequenced sample consisted of PBMCs. The chain's CDR3 is CASGLGGPSGAFF. For the CDR3, the DNA is TGTGCTAGTGGTTTGGGAGGACCAAGCGGAGCTTTCTTT.